This paragraph covers one T cell receptor beta chain sequence. The sample is drawn from a study of blood T cell repertoires in COVID-19. In the original analysis: Using reference gene primer amplification, nucleated cell counts were estimated. The table came from immunoSEQ multiplex PCR; TCRdb's copy has only in-frame clones and leaves some out. Clone size and V and J calls were adopted from that table, with D and trimming inferred from the DNA. The table records approximately 120,000 clones, approximately 77% of them present only once. CDR1 and CDR2 from the germline V gene are SGHNT and YYREEE (reference sequence). V gave up 0 bases and J gave up 2 bases, with 10 bases separating them. The CDR3 has 15 residues.

The sample was peripheral blood. V and J are TRBV5-4 and TRBJ2-3; unclear D gene. This receptor was identified in a man of 80 years or more with acute or convalescent COVID-19. The CDR3 nucleotides are TGTGCCAGCAGCTTGGGGTCGGCGGCCACAGATACGCAGTATTTT. Its protein product is CASSLGSAATDTQYF.